The 15 T cell receptor beta chains presented below share a single source sample, sequenced in a study of neurological immune-mediated disorders. TCRdb analysed the 5' RACE reads with MiXCR anew, one entry per CDR3 protein. The table lists about 60,000 distinct CDR3 sequences, 3% to 4% of them singletons. Sequencing was done on a sample of PBMCs. Source of these receptors: a woman aged 55-69 years with multiple sclerosis.

This clonotype was observed many times. The chain is built from TRBV12-3 or TRBV12-4 and TRBJ2-4; D not resolved. The V gene lost 5 bases and the J gene lost 8 bases, with 13 bases spanning the gap. This CDR3 is built from 13 residues. The CDR3 region has the DNA TGTGCCAGCAGTCTTACTGGGGTAGACATTCAGTACTTC. Its translation is CASSLTGVDIQYF.

This clonotype has ten or more counts. This chain connects TRBV12-3 or TRBV12-4 to TRBJ1-2, with 9 bases aligning to TRBD1. CDR3 length: 14 residues. J lost 6 bases, V lost 2 bases, and 4 bases had no gene match. CDR3 sequence (DNA): TGTGCCAGCAGTTTAATCGACAGGGGGAATGGCTACACCTTC. Its protein is CASSLIDRGNGYTF.

This clonotype was seen ten or more times. The V call is TRBV5-1, the J call TRBJ2-2, with unresolved D. Trimming shortened V by 4 bases and J by 6 bases, and 13 bases separated the two germline ends. CDR3 length equals 14 residues. CDR1 and CDR2 (germline): SGHRS, YFSETQ. The CDR3 protein is CASSPYRGAGELFF. The CDR3 DNA sequence: TGCGCCAGCAGCCCCTACCGAGGTGCCGGGGAGCTGTTTTTT.

At least ten counts were recorded for this clonotype. As DNA, the CDR3 is TGTGCCATCAGTGCACACCAGGGGGCGGGAGGCTACACCTTC. It yields the protein CAISAHQGAGGYTF. This rearrangement joins TRBV10-3 to TRBJ1-2; the match to TRBD1 covers 8 bases. Trimming took 4 bases from V and 8 from J; bases not matched to a gene: 9. This CDR3 is 14 amino acids long. Germline CDR1 reads ENHRY; CDR2 reads SYGVKD.

This clonotype was seen many times. This chain joins TRBV4-1 and TRBJ2-1; D is perhaps TRBD1 (5 bases). V was cut by 2 bases and J by 3 bases, with 20 bases left in between. From germline, CDR1 is MGHRA and CDR2 YSYEKL. This CDR3 has 18 residues. This chain's CDR3 is CASSQQSINLGHYNEQFF. CDR3 nucleotides: TGCGCCAGCAGCCAACAGTCTATCAATCTGGGGCACTACAATGAGCAGTTCTTC.

This clonotype is termed medium-sized (0.01 to 0.1%). This chain uses TRBV20-1 with TRBJ2-5; possible D gene TRBD2, 7 bases. The V gene lost 0 bases and the J gene lost 3 bases, with 11 bases spanning the gap. Looked up from germline, CDR1 is DFQATT and CDR2 is SNEGSKA (reference sequence). CDR3 length: 14 amino acids. CDR3 coding DNA: TGCAGTGCTAGAGATGGAGGGGGGGAAGAGACCCAGTACTTC. Translating gives CSARDGGGEETQYF.

This clonotype was seen many times. V gene TRBV5-1 combines with J gene TRBJ2-7, with D tentatively TRBD2 (5 bases). Trimming took off 0 bases at V and 2 bases at J, with 18 bases between the two ends. Germline V gene data show CDR1 as SGHRS and CDR2 as YFSETQ. CDR3 size: 17 residues. The CDR3 is CASSLVVSVFATYEQYF. The CDR3 DNA is TGCGCCAGCAGCTTGGTTGTTAGCGTTTTCGCCACCTACGAGCAGTACTTC.

This clonotype was found many times. The V and J genes are TRBV5-1 and TRBJ1-1; weak D call: TRBD1 (6 bases). The V and J ends lost 3 bases and 0 bases respectively, with 9 bases between them. Per the germline V gene, CDR1 is SGHRS and CDR2 is YFSETQ. The CDR3 totals 14 residues. The DNA of the CDR3 is TGCGCCAGCAGCTCGACAGGAGTGAACACTGAAGCTTTCTTT. Its protein product is CASSSTGVNTEAFF.

The table lists this clonotype with many counts. The V and J genes are TRBV20-1 and TRBJ2-5, with 10 bases matching TRBD2. From germline, CDR1 is DFQATT and CDR2 SNEGSKA (reference sequence). The V and J ends lost 7 bases and 3 bases, in that order; junction bases with no gene match: 5. The CDR3 has 13 residues. The CDR3 DNA follows: TGCAGTGGCCTAGCGGGGGCGGAAGAGACCCAGTACTTC. Encoded protein: CSGLAGAEETQYF.

This clonotype has a count of ten or more. The V and J genes are TRBV5-1 and TRBJ2-2; 7 bases are shared with TRBD1. Germline lookup yields CDR1 SGHRS and CDR2 YFSETQ. The CDR3 is 17 amino acids. The V gene end was trimmed by 2 bases and the J gene end by 3 bases; junction bases not matched to a gene: 10. CDR3 DNA: TGCGCCAGCAGCTTTTTTTTCCCGACAGGGTACACCGGGGAGCTGTTTTTT. Residues: CASSFFFPTGYTGELFF.

This clonotype was seen a few times. The chain uses TRBV5-1 and TRBJ1-1, with a tentative D call TRBD1 (5 bases). The CDR3 covers 15 residues. Germline values: CDR1 SGHRS, CDR2 YFSETQ. V dropped 3 bases and J dropped 0 bases, with 12 bases sitting between them. The CDR3 sequence: CASSSRQSMNTEAFF. The CDR3 DNA is TGCGCCAGCAGCTCCCGACAGTCCATGAACACTGAAGCTTTCTTT.

This clonotype was seen repeatedly, ten times or more. V and J are TRBV20-1 and TRBJ1-5; the match to TRBD1 covers 10 bases. V was clipped by 6 bases and J by 9 bases; unmatched bases: 11. The CDR3 extends over 14 amino acids. CDR1 is DFQATT, CDR2 SNEGSKA, per germline (reference sequence). The CDR3 region is CSARTGGPKGPQHF. In nucleotides, the CDR3 is TGCAGTGCACGGACAGGGGGACCCAAGGGGCCCCAGCATTTT.

This clonotype came up many times. This chain uses TRBV20-1 with TRBJ2-6; D is possibly TRBD2 (5 bases). Per germline, CDR1 DFQATT and CDR2 SNEGSKA (reference sequence). The germline V and J ends were trimmed by 1 base and 0 bases, with 19 bases remaining between them. The CDR3 is made up of 19 amino acids. The CDR3 loop reads CSARVLGMDSVSGANVLTF. DNA for the CDR3: TGCAGTGCTAGAGTGCTGGGAATGGACTCCGTCTCTGGGGCCAACGTCCTGACTTTC.

This clonotype has at least ten counts. This chain joins TRBV20-1 and TRBJ2-3, with 11 nucleotides matching TRBD2. The junction had 7 bases not matched to a gene; V was cut back by 4 bases and J by 7 bases. Per the germline V gene, CDR1 is DFQATT and CDR2 is SNEGSKA (reference sequence). The length of the CDR3 is 14 residues. CDR3 amino acids: CSAIGTSGLYTQYF. The CDR3 DNA reads as TGCAGTGCTATAGGGACTAGCGGACTCTATACGCAGTATTTT.

This clonotype was recorded at least ten times. The V and J genes are TRBV5-1 and TRBJ2-1, with 10 bases aligning to TRBD1. Germline trimming cut 0 bases from V and 5 bases from J; bases unmatched to any gene: 5. CDR3 length: 16 amino acids. CDR1 is SGHRS, CDR2 YFSETQ, per germline. This CDR3 is CASSLEGQGTHNEQFF. CDR3 nucleotides: TGCGCCAGCAGCTTGGAGGGACAGGGGACCCACAATGAGCAGTTCTTC.